Included here is one TCR beta chain sequence, with context. Antigen specificity is unknown. A multiplex PCR was run with 60 Vbeta primers and 13 Jbeta primers. Sequencing was performed with immunoSEQ multiplex PCR; in TCRdb, only in-frame clones are kept and a portion is missing. In the table there are about 130,000 clones, approximately 77% of which are singletons. Trimming took 3 bases from V and 6 from J; bases not matched to a gene: 8. In germline, CDR1 is LNHDA, CDR2 SQIVND (reference sequence). The CDR3 sequence is 16 residues long. The sample originates from a study of cytomegalovirus exposure and HLA in healthy donors. Study-level results: Cytomegalovirus-associated TCR beta chains were listed, numbering 164. For most subjects, TCR beta sequences were reported to predict HLA-A and HLA-B alleles with accuracy.

J is TRBJ1-1 and V is TRBV19; 12 positions agree with TRBD1. The specimen sequenced was PBMCs. The receptor was isolated from a man aged 25 to 40 in good health and CMV-seronegative. CDR3 bases: TGTGCCAGTAGTATGTTAGGGGACAGGGGGCCTTCTGAAGCTTTCTTT. Translated, it gives CASSMLGDRGPSEAFF.